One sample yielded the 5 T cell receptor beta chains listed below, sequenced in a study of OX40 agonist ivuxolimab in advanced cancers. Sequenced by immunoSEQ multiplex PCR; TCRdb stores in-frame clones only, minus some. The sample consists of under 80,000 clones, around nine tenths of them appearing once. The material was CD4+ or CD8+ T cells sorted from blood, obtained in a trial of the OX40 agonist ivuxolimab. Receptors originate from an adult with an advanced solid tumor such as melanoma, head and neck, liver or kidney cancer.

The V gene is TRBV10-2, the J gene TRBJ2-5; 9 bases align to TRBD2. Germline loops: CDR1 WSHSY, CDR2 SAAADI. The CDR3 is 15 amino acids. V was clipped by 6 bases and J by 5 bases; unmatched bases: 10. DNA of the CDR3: TGCGCCAGCAGCCCCGCGGGCGGGAGGGGGGAGACCCAGTACTTC. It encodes CASSPAGGRGETQYF.

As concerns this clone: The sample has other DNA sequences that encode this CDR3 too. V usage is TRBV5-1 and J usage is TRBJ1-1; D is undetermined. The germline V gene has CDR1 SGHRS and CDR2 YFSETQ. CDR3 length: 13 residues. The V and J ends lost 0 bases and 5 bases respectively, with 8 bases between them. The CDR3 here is CASSLGGGTEAFF. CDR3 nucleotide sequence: TGCGCCAGCAGCTTGGGTGGTGGGACTGAAGCTTTCTTT.

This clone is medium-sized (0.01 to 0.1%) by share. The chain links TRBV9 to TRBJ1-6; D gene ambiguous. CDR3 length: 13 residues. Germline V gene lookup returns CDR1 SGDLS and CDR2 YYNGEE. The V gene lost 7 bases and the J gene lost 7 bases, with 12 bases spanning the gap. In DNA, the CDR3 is TGTGCCAGCGGGCGAGGTGTCAATTCACCCCTCCACTTT. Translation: CASGRGVNSPLHF.

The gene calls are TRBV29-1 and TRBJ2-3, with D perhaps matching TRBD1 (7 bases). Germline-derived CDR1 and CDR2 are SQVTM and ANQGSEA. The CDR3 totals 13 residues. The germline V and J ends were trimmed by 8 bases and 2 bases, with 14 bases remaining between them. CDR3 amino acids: CSWRGQLTDTQYF. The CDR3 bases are TGCAGCTGGAGGGGACAGCTCACAGATACGCAGTATTTT.

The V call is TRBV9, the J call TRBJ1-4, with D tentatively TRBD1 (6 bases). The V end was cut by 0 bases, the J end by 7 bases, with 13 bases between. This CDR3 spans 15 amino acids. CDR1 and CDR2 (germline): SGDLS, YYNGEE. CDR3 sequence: CASSVAGAVGEKLFF. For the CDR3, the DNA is TGTGCCAGCAGCGTAGCAGGGGCGGTCGGTGAAAAACTGTTTTTT.